What follows are 21 T cell receptor beta chains derived from one specimen sequenced in a study of CD8 T cells in ankylosing spondylitis. Whole-study findings and limits: Ankylosing spondylitis blood appeared to carry a characteristic TCR beta motif of several highly homologous variants.

One entry per CDR3 protein, called by TCRdb with MiXCR from the 5' RACE reads. The table lists about 210,000 distinct CDR3 sequences, about 7% of them singletons, with 14% in the top ten. The antigens for these receptors are not known. Input material: blood, either unsorted or a sorted T cell fraction (not recorded which). These receptors were obtained from a male donor with ankylosing spondylitis.

There are many counts of this clonotype. The chain links TRBV6-2 or TRBV6-3 to TRBJ1-1; D may be TRBD1 (6 bases). The CDR3 is 15 amino acids. The V gene's germline CDR1 is MNHEY and CDR2 SVGEGT. Trimming took 4 bases from V and 4 from J, leaving 16 bases between them. The CDR3: CASSFPQGGSTEAFF. The CDR3 coding sequence is TGTGCCAGCAGTTTCCCACAGGGCGGGAGCACTGAAGCTTTCTTT.

This clonotype was counted many times. V is TRBV27 and J is TRBJ2-2; 11 bases fit TRBD1. The V gene end was trimmed by 6 bases and the J gene end by 8 bases; junction bases not matched to a gene: 5. The CDR3 totals 14 residues. Germline CDR1 MNHEY, CDR2 SMNVEV (reference sequence). The DNA of the CDR3 is TGTGCCAGCAGGCGGACAGGGGGCCTAGGGGAGCTGTTTTTT. Protein: CASRRTGGLGELFF.

The chain joins TRBV27 to TRBJ2-1, with 9 bases matching TRBD1. The germline CDR1 and CDR2 sequences are MNHEY and SMNVEV (reference sequence). This CDR3 spans 14 amino acids. Losses at the gene ends were 8 bases for V and 7 bases for J; bases not matched to a gene: 9. The CDR3 region is CASGRGQGSNEQFF. The CDR3 DNA is TGTGCCAGCGGGCGGGGACAGGGCTCGAATGAGCAGTTCTTC.

This clonotype was seen at least ten times. The gene calls are TRBV11-2 and TRBJ2-7; weak D call: TRBD1 (6 bases). In germline, CDR1 is SGHAT, CDR2 FQNNGV. CDR3 length: 14 amino acids. V was trimmed by 4 bases and J by 5 bases, leaving 15 bases between them. In DNA, the CDR3 is TGTGCCAGCAGCTCTTACCGGGACAACAACGAGCAGTACTTC. This sequence encodes CASSSYRDNNEQYF. The full variable domain, in which reference TRBV11-2 and TRBJ2-7 provide the parts outside the CDR3, is EAGVAQSPRYKIIEKRQSVAFWCNPISGHATLYWYQQILGQGPKLLIQFQNNGVVDDSQLPKDRFSAERLKGVDSTLKIQPAKLEDSAVYLCASSSYRDNNEQYFGPGTRLTVT.

This clonotype was counted at least ten times. The chain has TRBV7-2 and TRBJ2-1; D not resolved. The CDR3 totals 15 residues. Germline assignment: CDR1 SGHTA and CDR2 FQGNSA. Trimming took off 3 bases at V and 5 bases at J, with 14 bases between the two ends. Written as DNA, the CDR3 is TGTGCCAGCAGCTTGAACTATTCGCCTCACAATGAGCAGTTCTTC. Its translation is CASSLNYSPHNEQFF. Based on the CDR3 plus reference TRBV7-2 and TRBJ2-1, the full variable domain is GAGVSQSPSNKVTEKGKDVELRCDPISGHTALYWYRQSLGQGLEFLIYFQGNSAPDKSGLPSDRFSAERTGGSVSTLTIQRTQQEDSAVYLCASSLNYSPHNEQFFGPGTRLTVL.

There are many counts of this clonotype. The chain is built from TRBV13 and TRBJ1-2, with D perhaps TRBD1 (5 bases). The CDR3 spans 13 residues. The V gene lost 5 bases and the J gene lost 4 bases, with 11 bases spanning the gap. In germline, CDR1 is PRHDT, CDR2 FYEKMQ (reference sequence). The CDR3 DNA follows: TGTGCCAGCAGCGCCGGGACGTCCTATGGCTACACCTTC. Amino acids: CASSAGTSYGYTF. Full variable domain (missing parts from reference TRBV13 and TRBJ1-2): AAGVIQSPRHLIKEKRETATLKCYPIPRHDTVYWYQQGPGQDPQFLISFYEKMQSDKGSIPDRFSAQQFSDYHSELNMSSLELGDSALYFCASSAGTSYGYTFGSGTRLTVV.

This clonotype was recorded at least ten times. The rearrangement links TRBV20-1 to TRBJ1-5, with D perhaps TRBD1 (6 bases). In germline, CDR1 is DFQATT, CDR2 SNEGSKA (reference sequence). V dropped 8 bases and J dropped 3 bases, with 17 bases sitting between them. The CDR3 has 14 residues. The CDR3 DNA is TGCAGTATCCTTCAGGGGTTCGACAATCAGCCCCAGCATTTT. The encoded protein is CSILQGFDNQPQHF.

This clonotype showed up many times. The chain couples TRBV27 to TRBJ1-1; tentative D call: TRBD1 (5 bases). Germline V gene lookup returns CDR1 MNHEY and CDR2 SMNVEV (reference sequence). The ends were cut back, 3 bases at V and 4 bases at J, with 9 bases in the middle. This CDR3 contains 13 residues. The CDR3 DNA follows: TGTGCCAGCAGTTTTATGAGGGGCACTGAAGCTTTCTTT. Protein sequence: CASSFMRGTEAFF.

This clonotype appeared many times. This chain joins TRBV6-2 or TRBV6-3 and TRBJ2-2, with a weak D call TRBD2 (5 bases). The CDR3 loop spans 13 amino acids. Trimming shortened V by 8 bases and J by 3 bases, and 10 bases separated the two germline ends. Germline values: CDR1 MNHEY, CDR2 SVGEGT. The CDR3 sequence: CASCRRDTGELFF. The CDR3 DNA reads as TGTGCCAGCTGTCGGCGGGACACCGGGGAGCTGTTTTTT.

This clonotype was found many times. The CDR3 is CASSPDRGGVKLFF. CDR3 nucleotide sequence: TGTGCCAGCAGCCCGGACAGGGGGGGCGTTAAGCTGTTTTTT. The V and J genes are TRBV6-2 or TRBV6-3 and TRBJ2-2, with TRBD1 matching 10 bases. Per germline, CDR1 MNHEY and CDR2 SVGEGT. With 6 bases clipped from V and 12 bases from J, the junction kept 10 bases outside the gene matches. The CDR3 has 14 residues.

The CDR3 here is CASSLVTLHEQYF. The DNA for the CDR3 is TGTGCCAGCAGCTTAGTTACGCTACACGAGCAGTACTTC. The rearrangement uses TRBV11-2 and TRBJ2-7, with D unclear. The CDR3 has 13 amino acids. Deletions cut 1 base from V and 5 bases from J, with 9 bases between. Germline V CDR1 and CDR2: SGHAT, FQNNGV.

This clonotype was observed many times. The chain uses TRBV5-7 and TRBJ1-1; D may be TRBD1 (6 bases). TRBV5-7 is an open reading frame, and its role is uncertain. V lost 4 bases to trimming and J lost 0 bases, with 19 bases between them. CDR3 length: 17 residues. Here the CDR3 DNA reads TGTGCCAGCAGCACGGGAGGGGGAATCCTCATGAACACTGAAGCTTTCTTT. Protein: CASSTGGGILMNTEAFF.

V is TRBV27 and J is TRBJ2-7; 7 bases align to TRBD2. V was pared by 5 bases and J by 3 bases, with 7 bases of the junction left unmatched. Per germline, CDR1 MNHEY and CDR2 SMNVEV (reference sequence). The CDR3 contains 14 residues. CDR3 amino acids: CASSLGLGFYEQYF. The CDR3 DNA sequence: TGTGCCAGCAGTCTTGGACTAGGTTTCTACGAGCAGTACTTC.

This clonotype was counted many times. The V call is TRBV4-1, the J call TRBJ1-5; no reliable D call. CDR1 and CDR2 from the germline V gene are MGHRA and YSYEKL. The CDR3 length is 15 residues. V lost 0 bases and J lost 7, with 13 bases in between. CDR3 protein: CASSQDTGLKQPQHF. The CDR3 nucleotides read TGCGCCAGCAGCCAAGACACCGGGTTGAAGCAGCCCCAGCATTTT.

This clonotype has a count of ten or more. V and J are TRBV28 and TRBJ2-2; TRBD2 is a possible D gene (6 bases). Trimming removed 7 bases from V and 4 bases from J, with 19 bases in between. The CDR3 totals 16 residues. In germline, CDR1 is MDHEN, CDR2 SYDVKM. This chain's CDR3 is CASTPWRGEGTGELFF. CDR3 in DNA: TGTGCCAGCACCCCTTGGAGGGGTGAGGGCACCGGGGAGCTGTTTTTT.

This clonotype has ten or more counts. This sequence joins TRBV7-8 and TRBJ2-7, with D maybe TRBD2 (6 bases). The CDR3 length is 12 residues. The V end was cut by 1 base, the J end by 5 bases, with 6 bases between. Germline-derived CDR1 and CDR2 are SGHVS and FQNEAQ. The CDR3 DNA is TGTGCCAGCAGCTTAGGGAGGGACGAGCAGTACTTC. Its protein is CASSLGRDEQYF.

This clonotype was counted between two and nine times. As DNA, the CDR3 is TGCGCCAGCAAAGGGGCGCCCCCCACAGATACGCAGTATTTT. As protein: CASKGAPPTDTQYF. The J gene is TRBJ2-3, the V gene TRBV23-1, with a weak D call TRBD1 (5 bases). TRBV23-1 belongs to the ORF category, with a function that is uncertain. Trimming removed 7 bases at V and 2 bases at J, with 13 bases between. This CDR3 spans 14 amino acids.

This clonotype was found many times. The CDR3: CASSATGGGFTNTEAFF. CDR3 nucleotides: TGCGCCAGCAGCGCTACAGGGGGCGGGTTTACGAACACTGAAGCTTTCTTT. The chain recombines TRBV5-1 with TRBJ1-1; 9 bases line up with TRBD1. V trimming: 4 bases; J trimming: 1 base; junction bases outside the gene matches: 11. From germline, CDR1 is SGHRS and CDR2 YFSETQ. The CDR3 totals 17 residues.

The CDR3 coding sequence is TGTGCCAGCAGTTTTGAGGGACTAACCTACAATGAGCAGTTCTTC. It codes for CASSFEGLTYNEQFF. The chain has TRBV12-3 or TRBV12-4 and TRBJ2-1, with 7 bases lining up with TRBD2. V was clipped by 3 bases and J by 2 bases; unmatched bases: 4. The CDR3 is made up of 15 amino acids.

The sample holds many counts of this clonotype. Here the CDR3 reads CSVPGPNYEQYF. In DNA, the CDR3 is TGCAGCGTTCCCGGACCGAACTACGAGCAGTACTTC. This rearrangement joins TRBV29-1 to TRBJ2-7; no clear D gene. The CDR3 is 12 residues long. Trimming stripped 5 bases from V and 3 bases from J, with 11 bases between. The germline gives CDR1 SQVTM, CDR2 ANQGSEA.

This clonotype was observed many times. This rearrangement joins TRBV9 to TRBJ2-7; 7 bases align to TRBD2. With V trimmed by 0 bases and J by 3 bases, 6 bases remained unmatched. CDR1 is SGDLS, CDR2 YYNGEE, per germline. The CDR3 has 15 amino acids. CDR3 in DNA: TGTGCCAGCAGCGTAGCTAGCGGCGGGAACTACGAGCAGTACTTC. Its protein product is CASSVASGGNYEQYF.